The clone carrying this T cell receptor beta chain showed up many times. Its cognate antigen is unknown. The data were obtained in a study of esophageal squamous cell carcinoma under preoperative chemotherapy. Study-level points and caveats: Paclitaxel-nedaplatin therapy caused immediate, substantial clonotype frequency changes. Peripheral T cells migrating into the tumor appeared to partly supply post-treatment tumor-infiltrating lymphocytes. Peripheral T cells showed a significant TCR diversity increase after chemotherapy, unlike tumor-infiltrating lymphocytes.

MiXCR was run by TCRdb on the PCR reads, yielding one entry per CDR3 protein. The sample carries over 25,000 distinct CDR3 sequences, 52% recorded once. The germline V gene encodes CDR1 SGHTA and CDR2 FQGNSA. The CDR3 has 13 residues. Deletions cut 5 bases from V and 5 bases from J, with 9 bases between. Time point in this sample: after preoperative PTX-NDP chemotherapy. This receptor was taken from a human donor with esophageal squamous cell carcinoma. The donor label of this sample is uncertain. This sample was obtained from a patient given preoperative chemotherapy. The gene calls are TRBV7-2 and TRBJ1-4; D remains ambiguous. CDR3 amino acids: CASSPPENEKLFF. CDR3 bases: TGTGCCAGCAGCCCCCCGGAAAATGAAAAACTGTTTTTT.